What follows describes a single TCR beta chain. The antigen is undetermined. This sample was taken from a study of T cells after yellow fever vaccination. The CDR3 has 14 amino acids. From germline, CDR1 is LGHNA and CDR2 YSLEER. Trimming took off 0 bases at V and 2 bases at J, with 7 bases between the two ends. General study findings and limits: The study noted that FACS-sorted repertoires could contain abundant clonotypes contaminating from the bulk population. Clones from primary vaccination mostly reappeared after the booster (around 96% CD4, approximately 91% CD8). Only a small proportion of the clonotypes turned up in both the CD4 and the CD8 compartments, likely arising from convergent recombination.

Using its own MiXCR run on the 5' RACE reads, TCRdb lists one record per CDR3 protein. This sample has about 340,000 distinct CDR3 sequences, with approximately 13% found just once. The chain has TRBV4-3 and TRBJ1-2; unclear D gene. Here the sequenced sample was CD4+ T cells sorted from PBMCs, taken 15 days after the yellow fever booster vaccination. This receptor was identified in a man aged 18-30 years who received the YFV17D yellow fever vaccine. The CDR3 DNA reads as TGCGCCAGCAGCCAAGACAGCACCAACTATGGCTACACCTTC. Encoded protein: CASSQDSTNYGYTF.